The 9 T cell receptor beta chains listed next were all sequenced from one sample in a study of blood T cell repertoires in COVID-19. Repertoires were generated with immunoSEQ multiplex PCR, while TCRdb's copy carries only in-frame clones and drops some. The table records over 100,000 clones, roughly 80% of them present only once. Sequenced sample: peripheral blood. Receptor source: a human donor in a cohort sampled during active or convalescent COVID-19.

V is TRBV7-9 and J is TRBJ2-2; maybe TRBD1 (5 bases). The CDR3 totals 13 residues. With 4 bases removed from V and 5 bases from J, the gap between germline ends came to 8 bases. The germline V gene encodes CDR1 SEHNR and CDR2 FQNEAQ (reference sequence). Written as DNA, the CDR3 is TGTGCCAGCAGCTGGACACTTACCGGGGAGCTGTTTTTT. This gives the protein CASSWTLTGELFF.

This clone appeared a few times. This rearrangement joins TRBV21-1 to TRBJ2-3; TRBD2 is the table's D call, not checked against the DNA. TRBV21-1 has pseudogene status. CDR3 length: 17 amino acids. The CDR3 protein is CASSKGTSPGKADTQYF. The CDR3 DNA sequence: TGTGCCAGCAGCAAAGGGACTAGCCCAGGGAAGGCAGATACGCAGTATTTT.

CDR3 sequence reads: CASSPGQGDFYEQYF. The CDR3 DNA is TGTGCCAGCAGCCCGGGACAGGGAGATTTCTACGAGCAGTACTTC. The V gene is TRBV9, the J gene TRBJ2-7; 9 nucleotides line up with TRBD1. The CDR3 is 15 amino acids. Per germline, CDR1 SGDLS and CDR2 YYNGEE. The J segment lost 3 bases and the V segment lost 4 bases, leaving 8 bases of the junction unmatched.

This rearrangement joins TRBV15 to TRBJ2-5; 8 positions match TRBD2. V lost 5 bases to trimming and J lost 5 bases; unmatched junction nucleotides: 10. The germline CDR1 and CDR2 sequences are LNHNV and YYDKDF (reference sequence). CDR3 size: 15 residues. CDR3 region: CATSGFLSGAETQYF. CDR3 DNA sequence: TGTGCCACCAGCGGCTTTCTTAGCGGGGCTGAGACCCAGTACTTC.

V is TRBV20-1 and J is TRBJ1-2; D remains unclear. V lost 6 bases to trimming and J lost 1 base, with 6 bases between them. Looked up from germline, CDR1 is DFQATT and CDR2 is SNEGSKA (reference sequence). The CDR3 is 11 amino acids. DNA for the CDR3: TGCAGTGCGCGGAGTAACTATGGCTACACCTTC. Its protein product is CSARSNYGYTF.

The chain uses TRBV2 and TRBJ2-6; maybe TRBD1 (6 bases). The CDR3 is 15 residues long. Per the germline V gene, CDR1 is SNHLY and CDR2 is FYNNEI. With 6 bases removed from V and 1 base from J, the gap between germline ends came to 10 bases. CDR3 sequence (DNA): TGTGCCAGCAGGGTAACAGGGTCTGGGGCCAACGTCCTGACTTTC. Translation: CASRVTGSGANVLTF. Looking up the rest from reference TRBV2 and TRBJ2-6 gives the full variable domain: EPEVTQTPSHQVTQMGQEVILRCVPISNHLYFYWYRQILGQKVEFLVSFYNNEISEKSEIFDDQFSVERPDGSNFTLKIRSTKLEDSAMYFCASRVTGSGANVLTFGAGSRLTVL.

This chain connects TRBV6-5 to TRBJ2-7; unclear D gene. This CDR3 region has 12 residues. V was shortened by 6 bases and J by 1 base, with 7 bases between the two germline ends. CDR1 MNHEY and CDR2 SVGAGI come from the germline V gene. The CDR3 nucleotides are TGTGCCAGCAGGTCAGGTTCCTACGAGCAGTACTTC. This translates into CASRSGSYEQYF.

V gene TRBV11-2 combines with J gene TRBJ2-1, with 13 bases that match TRBD2. This CDR3 has 16 amino acids. Germline loops: CDR1 SGHAT, CDR2 FQNNGV. V dropped 3 bases and J dropped 9; count of bases not matched to a gene: 8. For the CDR3, the DNA is TGTGCCAGCAGCTTGACACTAGCGGGAGGGCCTATTGAGCAGTTCTTC. It yields the protein CASSLTLAGGPIEQFF.

The V call is TRBV25-1, the J call TRBJ2-7; 9 bases align to TRBD1. Germline CDR1 and CDR2: MGHDK and SYGVNS. There are 15 residues in the CDR3. V was clipped by 3 bases and J by 6 bases; unmatched bases: 9. CDR3 residues: CASSDGRTGAVEQYF. As DNA, the CDR3 is TGTGCCAGCAGTGATGGAAGGACAGGGGCGGTCGAGCAGTACTTC.